This T cell receptor (beta chain) was identified during a study of TIL therapy for anti-PD-1-resistant metastatic lung cancer. Whole-study results and caveats: Many TIL product clones were absent from baseline tumor, suggesting clonal contraction.

This was the immunoSEQ v3 assay. Survey-level samples got approximately 1.8 million read pairs; deep-level samples got about 5-6 million. The repertoire was sequenced with immunoSEQ multiplex PCR; TCRdb's copy has only in-frame clones and lacks some. The sample comprises about 26,000 clones, about 60% of which are singletons, and 15% to 20% rests with the top ten. The CDR3 consists of 13 residues. The germline V gene has CDR1 MDHEN and CDR2 SYDVKM. This clone appeared a few times. The antigen is undetermined. Time point described: pre-treatment sample, taken before nivolumab and TIL therapy. The tumor samples were excised metastases, mostly pleural nodules or supraclavicular lymph nodes. Patients were adults with stage 4 NSCLC.

This sequence was found in a woman aged 30 to 85 with non-small cell lung cancer. The sample consisted of tumor tissue, taken at baseline. The gene calls are TRBV28 and TRBJ2-7; 8 bases align to TRBD2. The CDR3 DNA reads as TGTGCGAGCCAAAGCGGGAGACTCTACGAGCAGTACTTC. As protein: CASQSGRLYEQYF.